These 22 T cell receptor beta chains were sequenced from one sample in a study of monozygotic twins with inflammatory bowel disease. TCRdb re-called the 5' RACE reads, yielding one record per CDR3 amino acid sequence without DNA. This sample's table reports about 350,000 distinct CDR3 sequences. The sample was blood. All receptors come from a human donor with ulcerative colitis or Crohn's disease, or a healthy co-twin of an affected twin (not recorded which).

CDR3 loop: CASSLWSGPSEAFF. The chain has TRBV5-1 and TRBJ1-1; TCRdb names TRBD1, which stays unverified in the absence of DNA. Germline V gene sequence: CDR1 SGHRS, CDR2 YFSETQ. This CDR3 is 14 amino acids long.

The CDR3 spells CASSLGPPPGHMTYTQYF. The chain joins TRBV5-1 to TRBJ2-3; the TCRdb D gene call, TRBD1, has no DNA to confirm it. Germline CDR1 and CDR2: SGHRS and YFSETQ. CDR3 length: 18 amino acids. Complete variable domain (other parts from reference TRBV5-1 and TRBJ2-3): KAGVTQTPRYLIKTRGQQVTLSCSPISGHRSVSWYQQTPGQGLQFLFEYFSETQRNKGNFPGRFSGRQFSNSRSEMNVSTLELGDSALYLCASSLGPPPGHMTYTQYFGPGTRLTVL.

This chain links TRBV7-2 with TRBJ2-2; absent DNA, TCRdb's TRBD2 call cannot be checked. CDR1 SGHTA and CDR2 FQGNSA come from the germline V gene. This CDR3 region has 14 residues. This CDR3 is CASSPGTSAGELFF.

This rearrangement joins TRBV5-1 to TRBJ2-3; TCRdb lists TRBD1, though no DNA is available to test this call. Germline-derived CDR1 and CDR2 are SGHRS and YFSETQ. The CDR3 is made up of 14 amino acids. CDR3: CASSLDGITDTQYF.

The rearrangement joins TRBV28 to TRBJ1-1; TCRdb's assignment of TRBD1 cannot be checked, as there is no DNA. The CDR3 is 13 amino acids. CDR1 is MDHEN and CDR2 is SYDVKM in the germline V gene. This CDR3 is CASSPVWNTEAFF.

This chain connects TRBV28 to TRBJ1-6; absent DNA, TCRdb's TRBD1 call cannot be checked. This CDR3 contains 13 residues. Per germline, CDR1 MDHEN and CDR2 SYDVKM. Here the CDR3 reads CASSLYRDSPLHF.

V and J are TRBV20-1 and TRBJ1-1; TCRdb proposes TRBD1, but this gene call is untestable without DNA. This CDR3 has 14 amino acids. Germline V lookup: CDR1 DFQATT, CDR2 SNEGSKA (reference sequence). CDR3 sequence: CSARDYRGNTEAFF.

This chain joins TRBV7-2 and TRBJ1-1. The CDR3 length is 14 residues. The germline gives CDR1 SGHTA, CDR2 FQGNSA. The CDR3 protein is CASSLDPLFGEAFF.

This chain links TRBV30 with TRBJ2-3. Per the germline V gene, CDR1 is GTSNPN and CDR2 is SVGIG (reference sequence). The CDR3 has 13 amino acids. The CDR3 loop reads CAWDATLRDTQYF.

J is TRBJ1-1 and V is TRBV28. Germline values: CDR1 MDHEN, CDR2 SYDVKM. This CDR3 is built from 14 residues. CDR3 in amino acids: CASNSGPGNTEAFF.

V is TRBV19 and J is TRBJ2-1; no DNA is available, so the TRBD2 call from TCRdb remains unchecked. The CDR3 has 17 amino acids. Germline CDR1 LNHDA, CDR2 SQIVND (reference sequence). CDR3 in amino acids: CASSIGLAGGSYNEQFF.

V gene TRBV29-1 combines with J gene TRBJ2-2. Germline V lookup: CDR1 SQVTM, CDR2 ANQGSEA. The CDR3 runs 13 residues. The CDR3 sequence: CSVAGYVTGELFF.

The chain links TRBV7-9 to TRBJ2-1; TCRdb gives TRBD2 as the D gene, but with no DNA this cannot be confirmed. The CDR3 spans 16 residues. The germline V gene has CDR1 SEHNR and CDR2 FQNEAQ (reference sequence). The CDR3: CASSHREGRGYNEQFF.

The V and J genes are TRBV12-3 or TRBV12-4 and TRBJ2-7; no DNA is available, so the TRBD1 call from TCRdb remains unchecked. There are 13 residues in the CDR3. This chain's CDR3 is CASSLDPGAEQYF.

The chain recombines TRBV2 with TRBJ2-2; TCRdb calls TRBD1, which cannot be checked without DNA. Germline CDR1 reads SNHLY; CDR2 reads FYNNEI. The CDR3 runs 16 residues. This CDR3 reads CASSGGGALNTGELFF.

The chain employs TRBV20-1 and TRBJ1-1; TCRdb gives TRBD1 as the D gene, but with no DNA this cannot be confirmed. In germline, CDR1 is DFQATT, CDR2 SNEGSKA (reference sequence). The CDR3 has 15 amino acids. CDR3 residues: CSASRGFEMNTEAFF.

The rearrangement uses TRBV20-1 and TRBJ1-2; the TRBD1 assignment by TCRdb is unverifiable without DNA. The CDR3 is 15 residues long. Germline CDR1 DFQATT, CDR2 SNEGSKA (reference sequence). CDR3: CSATRTGAPNYGYTF.

The V gene is TRBV3-1, the J gene TRBJ2-1; the D gene TCRdb calls, TRBD2, cannot be checked with no DNA. The CDR3 loop spans 16 amino acids. The germline V gene encodes CDR1 LGHDT and CDR2 YNNKEL (reference sequence). The chain's CDR3 is CASSQVLTSGSNEQFF.

The chain uses TRBV7-3 and TRBJ2-3; TCRdb reports TRBD2, a call that lacks DNA to check it against. This CDR3 contains 16 residues. Germline CDR1 is SGHTA and CDR2 is FQGTGA. CDR3 in amino acids: CASSLTAGGSTDTQYF.

J is TRBJ2-3 and V is TRBV12-3 or TRBV12-4. The CDR3 extends over 12 amino acids. CDR3 sequence reads: CASSFEPSTQYF.

The V call is TRBV5-1, the J call TRBJ2-3; the TCRdb D gene call, TRBD1, has no DNA to confirm it. CDR3 length: 15 amino acids. CDR1 and CDR2 (germline): SGHRS, YFSETQ. This CDR3 reads CASAMGTSSADTQYF.

V gene TRBV6-1 combines with J gene TRBJ2-1; the TCRdb D gene call, TRBD1, has no DNA to confirm it. CDR3 size: 15 residues. Germline V gives CDR1 MNHNS, CDR2 SASEGT. The chain's CDR3 is CASSVGVGSSNEQFF.